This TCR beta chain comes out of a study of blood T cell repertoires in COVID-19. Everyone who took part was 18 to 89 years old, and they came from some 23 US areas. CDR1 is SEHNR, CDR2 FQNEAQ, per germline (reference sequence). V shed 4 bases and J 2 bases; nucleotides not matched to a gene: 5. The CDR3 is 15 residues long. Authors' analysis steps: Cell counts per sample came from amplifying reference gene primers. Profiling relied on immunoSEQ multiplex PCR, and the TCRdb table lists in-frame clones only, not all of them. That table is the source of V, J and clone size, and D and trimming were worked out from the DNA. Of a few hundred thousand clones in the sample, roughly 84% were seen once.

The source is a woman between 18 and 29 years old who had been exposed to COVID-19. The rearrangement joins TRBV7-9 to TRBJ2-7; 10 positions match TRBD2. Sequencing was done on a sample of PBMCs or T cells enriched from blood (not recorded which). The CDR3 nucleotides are TGTGCCAGCAGCTCCGGGACTAGCGAGGCCTACGAGCAGTACTTC. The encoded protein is CASSSGTSEAYEQYF.